Listed here is a single T cell receptor (beta chain). The V and J ends lost 1 base and 3 bases, in that order; junction bases with no gene match: 8. CDR3 length: 17 residues. Germline-derived CDR1 and CDR2 are SGHTA and FQGNSA. The record originates from a study of T cell changes during pregnancy in multiple sclerosis. The assay was immunoSEQ multiplex PCR, and TCRdb's table has in-frame clones only and misses some. The profile shows approximately 46,000 clones, roughly 90% of them singletons. The sample was CD4+ T cells from peripheral blood mononuclear cells, taken after pregnancy. The V call is TRBV7-2, the J call TRBJ2-7; 11 bases agree with TRBD2. The clonotype comes from a female donor with multiple sclerosis, enrolled in a pregnancy study. The CDR3 loop is CASSLEGTSGWNYEQYF. CDR3 sequence (DNA): TGTGCCAGCAGCTTAGAGGGGACTAGCGGTTGGAACTACGAGCAGTACTTC.